Below, one TCR beta chain is given with its context. Its recognized antigen is unknown. Per-base qualities were not stored, and no clone one base away is much larger. The junction shows trimming of 3 bases on V and 7 bases on J, plus 15 bases between the germline ends. Including the terminal cysteine and phenylalanine, the CDR3 comprises 14 residues. Only the CDR3 DNA stays, 42 bases, in frame from base 1. For CDR1 and CDR2, the germline V gene lists KGHDR and SFDVKD. For repertoire sequencing, TCR beta CDR3 regions were amplified from RNA transcripts. A first-round RT-PCR used HTBI primers with the Qiagen OneStep RT-PCR kit, followed by a second-round multiplex PCR, size selection and purification. Sequencing of the libraries was carried out on an Illumina HiSeq2000 in paired-end mode with 100 bp reads. On the authors' methods: SOAPnuke was used to process the reads, throwing out any read that had adapters, had uncalled bases, had a mean Phred below 15, or lacked an exact constant-primer or identifier match. High-quality paired reads were merged with COPE v1.2.5. Each unique nucleotide sequence was treated as a clonotype, and MiTCR v1.1 was used to align the clonotypes to the IMGT TRB V, D and J references. The analysis was limited to V-J combinations with a frequency above 0.0001, which together covered approximately 99% of repertoires. A TCR clonal expansion and chaos score per V-J combination was defined as the ratio of F50 clonal expansion to chaos observed in the TCRdist matrix. Welch's t-statistics and random forest were used to reduce the features to about 14 V-J combinations, which were then used as input to a naive Bayes classifier. The similarity between thyroid and blood repertoires was quantified using the Morisita-Horn index. The public sequencing data were trimmed at Q25 with fastp and processed into clonotypes with MiXCR by TCRdb, which kept only in-frame beta chains. Merged by CDR3 protein, the rows form single entries marked with the most common genes and DNA. TCRdb, not the original authors, processed these V and J calls. In this sample the table shows roughly 610,000 distinct CDR3 sequences, 22% of which occur a single time. The top ten clones comprise approximately 6.9% of the sample.

Stable hyperthyroidism was defined as no progression to ophthalmopathy within 18 months of follow-up. Hyperthyroidism patients were newly diagnosed, with disease duration under 2 months, and aged 18 to 65 years. Patients with other autoimmune diseases, uncontrolled infections, pregnancy or lactation were excluded. Diagnosis was based on clinical symptoms, serum thyroxine, TRAb, thyroid ultrasound and orbital computed tomography. PBMCs were isolated from more than 9 ml of fresh peripheral blood by Ficoll-Paque density gradient centrifugation. Total RNA was extracted using Trizol reagent, and RNA quality was checked on an Agilent 2100 Bioanalyzer. This sample was included in a study of Graves' ophthalmopathy and Graves' hyperthyroidism (dated 2018 in TCRdb). At the level of the whole study: Peripheral blood was collected at initial diagnosis, before any treatment. TCR beta repertoire signatures were used to distinguish Graves' ophthalmopathy from Graves' hyperthyroidism and to predict progression to ophthalmopathy. In total, 135 blood samples were TCR-sequenced: fewer than 50 ophthalmopathy, roughly 80 hyperthyroidism and some 17 hyperthyroidism-to-ophthalmopathy patients. To explore V-J signatures that distinguish ophthalmopathy from hyperthyroidism, a discovery set of roughly 98 patients was enrolled, made up of 40 to 45 with ophthalmopathy and some 60 with stable hyperthyroidism. An independent validation cohort comprised 18 to 20 hyperthyroidism patients and about 16 patients who later progressed from hyperthyroidism to ophthalmopathy. T-cell repertoires of thyroid tissue and blood were compared in about six hyperthyroidism patients. Following sample collection, hyperthyroidism patients were given methimazole at a starting dose of 30 mg daily, and ophthalmopathy patients were given high-dose intravenous methylprednisolone. The 80 to 100 discovery patients were randomly divided into training and test sets at a 7:3 ratio.

Broader findings and caveats from the paper: In validation, the model predicted ophthalmopathy progression with 55% to 71% sensitivity and around 72% specificity; some 13 predicted patients were CT-confirmed with GO in a median of approximately 6.2 months. Ophthalmopathy was separated from stable hyperthyroidism by the 13-signature model with just under 90% sensitivity and about 83% specificity in cross-validation and with 80%/75% in the test set. No statistical method was used to predetermine the sample size, and group allocation was not hidden from the investigators. Most of the expanded thyroid clonotypes with a frequency above 0.001 were also detected in blood, and it was suggested that the thyroid immune response may be reflected by blood repertoires.

The V and J genes are TRBV24-1 and TRBJ2-7; the best D guess is TRBD2, with 5 bases matching. The origin of this receptor is a woman aged 18-29 years with stable Graves' hyperthyroidism. Some clones in this sample may be carry-over from other donors' samples. Donor details come from another sample of the same person, matched by shared clones. Sequencing used peripheral blood. The base sequence is TGTGCCACCAGTGATAGCAGCGGCCCGAGGGAGCAGTACTTC. Protein translation: CATSDSSGPREQYF.